This is a list of T cell receptor beta chains from one sample in a study of T cells in Graves' hyperthyroidism and ophthalmopathy. TCRdb processed the multiplex PCR reads anew with MiXCR; each CDR3 protein has one entry. The data contain roughly 300,000 distinct CDR3 sequences, 21% of them singletons. Sequenced sample: blood. Receptor source: a woman aged 45-59 years with Graves' hyperthyroidism. CDR3s include the opening cysteine and the closing phenylalanine or tryptophan. The D gene is left open where the match is weak. The size entry is marked missing in some rows and otherwise reads once, few, many or a size class.

clone size,J gene,D gene,V gene,CDR3 protein,CDR3 DNA
few,TRBJ1-4,.,TRBV7-9,CASSFPTGGSEKLFF,TGTGCCAGCAGCTTCCCGACGGGGGGATCAGAAAAACTGTTTTTT
.,TRBJ2-3,TRBD2,TRBV19,CASNKGLVTDTQYF,TGTGCCAGTAATAAGGGACTAGTCACAGATACGCAGTATTTT
many,TRBJ1-1,.,TRBV6-1,CASSRRGTEAFF,TGTGCCAGCAGCCGCAGGGGCACTGAAGCTTTCTTT
many,TRBJ2-1,TRBD2,TRBV12-3/TRBV12-4,CASRTSGRFYNEQFF,TGTGCCAGCAGAACTAGCGGGAGGTTCTACAATGAGCAGTTCTTC
.,TRBJ1-2,TRBD1,TRBV5-1,CASSDGQGVYGYTF,TGCGCCAGCAGCGATGGACAGGGAGTCTATGGCTACACCTTC
.,TRBJ1-5,.,TRBV19,CASSRGWSQHF,TGTGCCAGTAGTAGGGGCTGGTCCCAGCATTTT
many,TRBJ2-7,TRBD2,TRBV5-1,CASKTGLAAASSYEQYF,TGCGCCAGCAAGACCGGACTAGCGGCAGCGAGCTCCTACGAGCAGTACTTC
.,TRBJ1-3,.,TRBV12-3/TRBV12-4,CASRGEGYSGNTIYF,TGTGCCAGCAGGGGTGAGGGTTACTCTGGAAACACCATATATTTT
many,TRBJ2-4,TRBD2,TRBV3-1,CASSARTSAIAKNIQYF,TGTGCCAGCAGCGCTCGGACTAGCGCAATAGCCAAAAACATTCAGTACTTC
many,TRBJ2-6,.,TRBV11-2,CASSLQGGFSGANVLTF,TGTGCCAGCAGCTTACAGGGAGGCTTTTCTGGGGCCAACGTCCTGACTTTC
many,TRBJ2-5,TRBD2,TRBV11-2,CASSLRLAGETQYF,TGTGCCAGCAGCTTGAGGCTAGCGGGTGAGACCCAGTACTTC
.,TRBJ2-3,TRBD2,TRBV12-3/TRBV12-4,CASSYISGRGSTDTQYF,TGTGCCAGCAGTTACATAAGCGGGAGGGGAAGCACAGATACGCAGTATTTT
.,TRBJ1-2,.,TRBV28,CASSPGGADKDGYTF,TGTGCCAGCAGTCCTGGGGGGGCAGACAAGGATGGCTACACCTTC
.,TRBJ2-1,TRBD2,TRBV5-8,CASSPHKTSGSFYNEQFF,TGTGCCAGCAGCCCGCACAAGACTAGCGGGAGCTTCTACAATGAGCAGTTCTTC
many,TRBJ2-5,TRBD1,TRBV20-1,CSATHPDRGAETQYF,TGCAGTGCTACCCACCCCGACAGGGGAGCAGAGACCCAGTACTTC
many,TRBJ1-2,.,TRBV10-3,CAISGLFKQSYGYTF,TGTGCCATCAGTGGGCTATTTAAACAATCATATGGCTACACCTTC
many,TRBJ2-1,.,TRBV7-3,CASSFTIDRSDEQFF,TGTGCCAGCAGCTTTACTATAGACAGGTCCGATGAGCAGTTCTTC
many,TRBJ2-3,TRBD2,TRBV11-2,CASSIGRDGGATQYF,TGTGCCAGCAGCATCGGAAGGGACGGGGGGGCGACGCAGTATTTT
few,TRBJ2-6,.,TRBV28,CASSLMGTLASGANVLTF,TGTGCCAGCAGTTTAATGGGGACCCTCGCCTCTGGGGCCAACGTCCTGACTTTC
few,TRBJ1-2,.,TRBV5-5,CASTPIRDGDYGYTF,TGTGCCAGCACCCCGATCCGGGACGGAGACTATGGCTACACCTTC
.,TRBJ2-1,.,TRBV9,CASGVGDLWTGQFF,TGTGCCAGCGGCGTCGGGGACTTATGGACGGGGCAGTTCTTC
many,TRBJ2-1,TRBD2,TRBV20-1,CSAKTRRGGSYNEQFF,TGCAGTGCCAAGACACGGCGGGGGGGCTCCTACAATGAGCAGTTCTTC
few,TRBJ2-7,.,TRBV6-5,CASSSSGTPRYEQYF,TGTGCCAGCAGTTCGTCCGGGACTCCCCGGTACGAGCAGTACTTC
many,TRBJ2-5,TRBD2,TRBV20-1,CSARDQTSGSETQYF,TGCAGTGCTAGAGACCAGACTAGCGGGTCCGAGACCCAGTACTTC
many,TRBJ2-3,TRBD2,TRBV20-1,CSARDWGGKGGTDTQYF,TGCAGTGCTAGAGATTGGGGGGGGAAAGGGGGCACAGATACGCAGTATTTT
few,TRBJ2-5,.,TRBV6-1,CASNRGETQYF,TGTGCCAGCAATCGAGGCGAGACCCAGTACTTC
few,TRBJ1-5,TRBD1,TRBV6-1,CASSRTGELQPQHF,TGTGCCAGCAGTCGGACAGGGGAACTGCAGCCCCAGCATTTT
many,TRBJ2-7,.,TRBV27,CASSLTRAYEQYF,TGTGCCAGCTCACTCACCAGGGCCTACGAGCAGTACTTC
many,TRBJ1-1,TRBD1,TRBV28,CASSPMGTGGNTEAFF,TGTGCCAGCAGTCCTATGGGGACAGGGGGAAACACTGAAGCTTTCTTT
many,TRBJ2-5,.,TRBV4-1,CASSQDQRLGETQYF,TGCGCCAGCAGCCAAGATCAGAGGCTGGGAGAGACCCAGTACTTC
.,TRBJ2-3,.,TRBV6-9,CASSYFGSGTDTQYF,TGTGCCAGCAGTTACTTCGGTAGCGGCACAGATACGCAGTATTTT